This T cell receptor (beta chain) is drawn from a study of blood T cells in healthy people across ages. A second about 7 to 11 cycle PCR used barcoded and J-beta primers. TCRdb analysed the 5' RACE reads with MiXCR anew, one entry per CDR3 protein. Among about 1,000,000 distinct CDR3 sequences, around 43% were seen once, and the ten largest hold about 20%. The CDR3 contains 15 residues. The V and J ends lost 3 bases and 10 bases respectively, with 16 bases between them. Germline V CDR1 and CDR2: PRHDT, FYEKMQ (reference sequence). Material: blood. The V call is TRBV13, the J call TRBJ1-6, with no clear D. This clonotype originated in a woman aged 60-75 years in good health. The CDR3 DNA reads as TGTGCCAGCAGCTTTTTCGTAGTATCGGGATCACCCCTCCACTTT. Its protein product is CASSFFVVSGSPLHF. The variable domain in full, completed from reference TRBV13 and TRBJ1-6, reads AAGVIQSPRHLIKEKRETATLKCYPIPRHDTVYWYQQGPGQDPQFLISFYEKMQSDKGSIPDRFSAQQFSDYHSELNMSSLELGDSALYFCASSFFVVSGSPLHFGNGTRLTVT.